The 28 T cell receptor beta chains below were found in one sample sequenced in a study of T cell responses to AZD1222 COVID-19 vaccine. Clones were sequenced by immunoSEQ multiplex PCR, and TCRdb holds only the in-frame ones, with some missing. Of under 200,000 clones detected, 88% appear once; the ten largest clones hold roughly 25%. The specimen comprised peripheral blood, sampled 28 days after the second AZD1222 dose. These receptors were obtained from an adult who received the AZD1222 COVID-19 vaccine.

Comments on this clone: In the same sample, other DNA sequences code for this CDR3. CDR3 amino acids: CASSSQGGNTEAFF. DNA of the CDR3: TGTGCCAGCAGCTCCCAGGGGGGGAACACTGAAGCTTTCTTT. The genes are TRBV7-2 and TRBJ1-1, with 7 positions matching TRBD1. The CDR3 extends over 14 amino acids. Germline loops: CDR1 SGHTA, CDR2 FQGNSA. After removal of 4 bases from V and 1 base from J, the junction contained 3 bases not matched to a gene.

The chain is built from TRBV6-5 and TRBJ2-7; TRBD2 matches 8 bases. The V and J ends lost 0 bases and 3 bases, in that order; junction bases with no gene match: 7. The CDR3 is 16 residues long. Germline V lookup: CDR1 MNHEY, CDR2 SVGAGI. Here the CDR3 reads CASSYSRVAGFYEQYF. In DNA, the CDR3 is TGTGCCAGCAGTTACTCGAGAGTAGCGGGGTTCTACGAGCAGTACTTC.

The chain has TRBV19 and TRBJ1-3; D is undetermined. The CDR3 loop spans 15 amino acids. Trimming removed 7 bases at V and 2 bases at J, with 15 bases between. Germline values: CDR1 LNHDA, CDR2 SQIVND (reference sequence). The CDR3 is CASTWTFPAGNTIYF. In DNA, the CDR3 is TGTGCCAGTACCTGGACCTTTCCCGCTGGAAACACCATATATTTT.

The V call is TRBV21-1, the J call TRBJ2-7; the table's D gene call, TRBD1, was not cross checked with the DNA. TRBV21-1 is recorded as a pseudogene. The CDR3 totals 13 residues. CDR3 in amino acids: CARLGQGVYEQYF. In DNA, the CDR3 is TGTGCCAGGTTGGGACAGGGGGTCTACGAGCAGTACTTC.

V gene TRBV28 combines with J gene TRBJ1-5; 9 bases are shared with TRBD1. This CDR3 spans 16 amino acids. Germline V lookup: CDR1 MDHEN, CDR2 SYDVKM. The V segment lost 7 bases and the J segment 1 base; nucleotides outside the gene matches: 8. CDR3 in amino acids: CASTSSGTGSNQPQHF. As DNA, the CDR3 is TGTGCCAGCACTTCCTCCGGGACAGGGAGCAATCAGCCCCAGCATTTT.

The chain recombines TRBV3-1 (or the pseudogene TRBV3-2) with TRBJ1-1; TRBD1 is a possible D gene (6 bases). Trimming took off 7 bases at V and 0 bases at J, with 9 bases between the two ends. Germline-derived CDR1 and CDR2 are LGHDT and YNNKEL (reference sequence). CDR3 length: 13 amino acids. CDR3 protein: CASKGGMNTEAFF. The CDR3 DNA reads TGTGCCAGCAAAGGGGGAATGAACACTGAAGCTTTCTTT.

The chain recombines TRBV24-1 with TRBJ1-5; perhaps TRBD1 as D (5 bases). The V end was cut by 7 bases, the J end by 2 bases, with 11 bases between. The CDR3 length is 14 residues. CDR1 is KGHDR and CDR2 is SFDVKD in the germline V gene. This chain's CDR3 is CATRETGRNQPQHF. The CDR3 DNA reads as TGTGCCACCAGGGAAACAGGACGCAATCAGCCCCAGCATTTT.

The CDR3, as DNA: TGTGCCCCTTACGGGAGGGATACGCAGTATTTT. Protein: CAPYGRDTQYF. The chain employs TRBV9 and TRBJ2-3; TRBD2 matches 7 bases. Germline CDR1 and CDR2: SGDLS and YYNGEE. The length of the CDR3 is 11 residues. V dropped 10 bases and J dropped 6; count of bases not matched to a gene: 5.

There are a few counts of this clone. This rearrangement joins TRBV30 to TRBJ2-2; possibly TRBD1 for D (6 bases). Trimming cost V 3 bases and J 6 bases, with 20 bases left between them. Germline V gene sequence: CDR1 GTSNPN, CDR2 SVGIG (reference sequence). The CDR3 is 16 residues long. CDR3 protein: CAWRGQGPAGAGELFF. The CDR3 DNA sequence: TGTGCCTGGAGAGGGCAGGGGCCGGCTGGGGCCGGGGAGCTGTTTTTT.

The J gene is TRBJ2-1, the V gene TRBV7-6; maybe TRBD1 (6 bases). Germline V gives CDR1 SGHVS, CDR2 FNYEAQ. V was pared by 3 bases and J by 4 bases, with 19 bases between. The CDR3 has 17 residues. The CDR3 is CASSFPSQGTPYNEQFF. The CDR3 region has the DNA TGTGCCAGCAGCTTCCCCTCCCAGGGGACACCGTACAATGAGCAGTTCTTC. Complete variable domain (other parts from reference TRBV7-6 and TRBJ2-1): GAGVSQSPRYKVTKRGQDVALRCDPISGHVSLYWYRQALGQGPEFLTYFNYEAQQDKSGLPNDRFSAERPEGSISTLTIQRTEQRDSAMYRCASSFPSQGTPYNEQFFGPGTRLTVL.

The chain recombines TRBV18 with TRBJ2-1, with D possibly matching TRBD2 (5 bases). Trimming shortened V by 3 bases and J by 3 bases, and 9 bases separated the two germline ends. This CDR3 is 14 amino acids long. Germline assignment: CDR1 KGHSH and CDR2 LQKENI. Here the CDR3 reads CASSPESGYNEQFF. In DNA, the CDR3 is TGTGCCAGCTCACCGGAGAGCGGCTACAATGAGCAGTTCTTC.

The V gene is TRBV6-1, the J gene TRBJ2-3, with 11 bases aligning to TRBD2. CDR3 length equals 16 residues. Trimming took 4 bases from V and 4 from J; bases not matched to a gene: 7. Germline CDR1 is MNHNS and CDR2 is SASEGT. CDR3 coding DNA: TGTGCCAGCAGTGCCTTAGCGGGAGGGGTTCCAGATACGCAGTATTTT. Encoded protein: CASSALAGGVPDTQYF.

This chain joins TRBV7-9 and TRBJ2-2, with a weak D call TRBD2 (6 bases). The V gene lost 3 bases and the J gene lost 4 bases, with 9 bases spanning the gap. CDR1 is SEHNR, CDR2 FQNEAQ, per germline (reference sequence). The CDR3 totals 14 residues. The CDR3 nucleotides are TGTGCCAGCAGCTTTGAGGGAGGCACCGGGGAGCTGTTTTTT. The encoded protein is CASSFEGGTGELFF.

Of note for this clone: Other DNA sequences within the sample encode an identical CDR3. The rearrangement uses TRBV15 and TRBJ2-5, with D unresolved. Germline CDR1 and CDR2: LNHNV and YYDKDF (reference sequence). The CDR3 has 14 residues. Trimming removed 0 bases from V and 5 bases from J, with 10 bases in between. The CDR3, as DNA: TGTGCCACCAGCAGAGATCCAGGTGGGGAGACCCAGTACTTC. Residues: CATSRDPGGETQYF.

Here the CDR3 DNA reads TGTGCCAGCAGCTTGGGCCCCGCCCCGGCTAGCAATCAGCCCCAGCATTTT. The encoded protein is CASSLGPAPASNQPQHF. V is TRBV5-5 and J is TRBJ1-5, with D hard to call. V was cut by 0 bases and J by 0 bases, with 13 bases left in between. Looked up from germline, CDR1 is SGHKS and CDR2 is YYEKEE (reference sequence). This CDR3 has 17 amino acids. Drawing the rest from reference TRBV5-5 and TRBJ1-5, the complete variable domain is DAGVTQSPTHLIKTRGQQVTLRCSPISGHKSVSWYQQVLGQGPQFIFQYYEKEERGRGNFPDRFSARQFPNYSSELNVNALLLGDSALYLCASSLGPAPASNQPQHFGDGTRLSIL.

The chain carries TRBV7-9 and TRBJ1-3, with a tentative D call TRBD1 (5 bases). The CDR3 sequence is 13 residues long. V was cut by 5 bases and J by 4 bases, with 9 bases left in between. Germline values: CDR1 SEHNR, CDR2 FQNEAQ (reference sequence). CDR3 loop: CASSPGGGNTIYF. DNA of the CDR3: TGTGCCAGCAGCCCCGGGGGGGGAAACACCATATATTTT.

The CDR3 here is CSARSAGEQFF. In DNA form, the CDR3 reads TGCAGTGCTAGATCGGCCGGTGAGCAGTTCTTC. The rearrangement links TRBV20-1 to TRBJ2-1, with unresolved D. Looked up from germline, CDR1 is DFQATT and CDR2 is SNEGSKA (reference sequence). The CDR3 consists of 11 residues. The V gene lost 2 bases and the J gene lost 9 bases, with 8 bases spanning the gap.

The chain carries TRBV27 and TRBJ2-3, with TRBD2 identical over 9 bases. The germline V gene has CDR1 MNHEY and CDR2 SMNVEV (reference sequence). V lost 4 bases and J lost 1; bases outside the gene matches: 15. The CDR3 is 19 residues long. The CDR3 region is CASSSHLTILAGGTDTQYF. In nucleotides, the CDR3 is TGTGCCAGCAGTTCTCACCTCACCATACTAGCGGGTGGCACAGATACGCAGTATTTT.

The rearrangement links TRBV4-2 to TRBJ2-2; 10 bases are a match to TRBD2. Germline V gene data show CDR1 as LGHNA and CDR2 as YNFKEQ. The V gene end was trimmed by 0 bases and the J gene end by 2 bases; junction bases not matched to a gene: 3. This CDR3 comprises 17 residues. The CDR3 sequence: CASSQEASGSNTGELFF. CDR3 in DNA: TGTGCCAGCAGCCAAGAAGCTAGCGGGAGCAACACCGGGGAGCTGTTTTTT.

CDR3 coding DNA: TGTGCCAGCAGTCCTCAGACACGGCCCGTTGACGAGCAGTACTTC. Translation: CASSPQTRPVDEQYF. The chain is built from TRBV27 and TRBJ2-7; D call uncertain. Germline V gene data show CDR1 as MNHEY and CDR2 as SMNVEV (reference sequence). V was clipped by 5 bases and J by 5 bases, with 19 bases between them. The CDR3 is 15 amino acids.

The chain couples TRBV3-1 (or the pseudogene TRBV3-2) to TRBJ1-1, with a possible D match to TRBD1 (5 bases). Germline CDR1 LGHDT, CDR2 YNNKEL (reference sequence). Trimming cost V 4 bases and J 0 bases, with 18 bases left between them. This CDR3 spans 17 amino acids. CDR3 in DNA: TGTGCCAGCAGCCCACTGGGACGGCTTCCCTTGAACACTGAAGCTTTCTTT. As protein: CASSPLGRLPLNTEAFF.

This clone showed up just once. The J gene is TRBJ2-3, the V gene TRBV7-9; 10 bases fit TRBD2. With V trimmed by 5 bases and J by 1 base, 9 bases remained unmatched. Per the germline V gene, CDR1 is SEHNR and CDR2 is FQNEAQ (reference sequence). The CDR3 contains 17 residues. The CDR3 is CASSPLAGLAGTDTQYF. In nucleotides, the CDR3 is TGTGCCAGCAGCCCACTAGCGGGACTAGCTGGCACAGATACGCAGTATTTT.

V and J are TRBV30 and TRBJ2-5; 8 nucleotides align to TRBD2. Trimming cost V 0 bases and J 5 bases; bases outside gene matches: 2. Germline CDR1 GTSNPN, CDR2 SVGIG (reference sequence). The CDR3 spans 13 residues. CDR3 protein: CAWSVGLAETQYF. CDR3 nucleotide sequence: TGTGCCTGGAGTGTAGGACTAGCTGAGACCCAGTACTTC. The entire variable domain, with the rest obtained from reference TRBV30 and TRBJ2-5, is as follows: SQTIHQWPATLVQPVGSPLSLECTVEGTSNPNLYWYRQAAGRGLQLLFYSVGIGQISSEVPQNLSASRPQDRQFILSSKKLLLSDSGFYLCAWSVGLAETQYFGPGTRLLVL.

This clone was seen once. The rearrangement joins TRBV15 to TRBJ2-7, with no clear D. Germline CDR1 LNHNV, CDR2 YYDKDF (reference sequence). The V gene lost 0 bases and the J gene lost 6 bases, with 6 bases spanning the gap. The CDR3 is made up of 12 amino acids. Here the CDR3 DNA reads TGTGCCACCAGCAGAGATCGTGGCGAGCAGTACTTC. It yields the protein CATSRDRGEQYF.

This clone is a singleton in its sample. This rearrangement joins TRBV28 to TRBJ2-3; tentatively, D is TRBD2 (5 bases). V was shortened by 6 bases and J by 3 bases, with 19 bases between the two germline ends. The germline V gene encodes CDR1 MDHEN and CDR2 SYDVKM. CDR3 length equals 16 residues. CDR3 DNA sequence: TGTGCCAGCAGGTCCCAGCTCGGGGTCTCGACAGATACGCAGTATTTT. It codes for CASRSQLGVSTDTQYF.

This chain links TRBV7-2 with TRBJ1-6, with D tentatively TRBD1 (5 bases). Per germline, CDR1 SGHTA and CDR2 FQGNSA. The CDR3 has 15 amino acids. Trimming pared 5 bases from V and 8 bases from J, leaving 16 bases between. CDR3 nucleotide sequence: TGTGCCAGCAGCCCCCCGGGCAGGGTAGATTCACCCCTCCACTTT. Encoded protein: CASSPPGRVDSPLHF.

This chain joins TRBV27 and TRBJ1-5; the D gene is possibly TRBD1 (5 bases). This CDR3 is built from 14 residues. V gave up 3 bases and J gave up 1 base, with 7 bases separating them. Germline V gene sequence: CDR1 MNHEY, CDR2 SMNVEV (reference sequence). The CDR3 sequence is CASSFRDSNQPQHF. CDR3 coding DNA: TGTGCCAGCAGTTTTCGGGACAGCAATCAGCCCCAGCATTTT.

CDR3 sequence: CASSPQAPRTDTQYF. The CDR3 DNA reads TGTGCCAGCAGTCCCCAGGCCCCGCGAACAGATACGCAGTATTTT. V usage is TRBV27 and J usage is TRBJ2-3; D is ambiguous. The germline V gene encodes CDR1 MNHEY and CDR2 SMNVEV (reference sequence). V was pared by 5 bases and J by 3 bases, with 15 bases between. The CDR3 is 15 amino acids.